Sequencing of this TCR beta chain was carried out in a study of blood T cells in healthy people across ages. Overall study context: About one barcoded TCR beta cDNA was captured per two T cells.

The second PCR ran roughly 7 to 12 cycles with a sample-barcoded 5' primer and J-beta primers. Each CDR3 protein gets one entry after TCRdb re-called the 5' RACE reads with MiXCR. The sample lists some 750,000 distinct CDR3 sequences; approximately 22% were seen once. The CDR3 has 15 residues. Trimming cost V 2 bases and J 6 bases; bases outside gene matches: 7. The germline gives CDR1 MDHEN, CDR2 SYDVKM. Total RNA was extracted at no less than 6 micrograms per sample. The study's findings and limits: Donor CMV infection status was unknown, possibly confounding age-related changes in expanded clonotypes. Strong correlation existed between TCR beta diversity and naive T cell percentage.

Remarks on this clonotype: Antigen specificity is unknown.

The sample was blood. V gene TRBV28 combines with J gene TRBJ1-2, with 9 positions matching TRBD1. The receptor comes from a man aged 70-80 years in good health. The CDR3 protein is CASSLNGDRVDGYTF. The CDR3 region has the DNA TGTGCCAGCAGTTTAAACGGGGACAGGGTGGATGGCTACACCTTC.